This entry concerns a single T cell receptor beta chain. Its antigen is as yet unknown. This record comes from a study of T cells after posttransplantation cyclophosphamide. Only in-frame clones appear in the TCRdb table, and some are missing; sequencing was by immunoSEQ multiplex PCR. The table lists about 22,000 clones, roughly nine tenths of them singletons, with around 10% in the top ten. This CDR3 region has 13 residues. V lost 5 bases, J lost 3 bases, and 10 bases lay in between. Germline V lookup: CDR1 MDHEN, CDR2 SYDVKM. A marrow graft followed busulfan-fludarabine conditioning, with cyclophosphamide on days +3 and +4. The study's findings and limits: Donor CD8+ memory clones often dominated recipient blood repertoires at later times. After PTCy, TRB diversity resembled that of CNI/methotrexate controls. Tissue-infiltrating T cells from skin or gut overlapped little with blood T cells.

Source: PBMCs, taken after allogeneic stem cell transplant with posttransplant cyclophosphamide. The rearrangement uses TRBV28 and TRBJ1-2, with D possibly matching TRBD1 (6 bases). The sequence was obtained from a female patient younger than 45 who received an allogeneic stem cell transplant from an unrelated donor, was CMV-positive, and had no GVHD. Some T cells could come from the graft donor. CDR3 amino acids: CASSPGGDYGYTF. Here the CDR3 DNA reads TGTGCCAGCAGTCCGGGGGGCGACTATGGCTACACCTTC.